This T cell receptor (beta chain) was retrieved from a study of T cells in narcolepsy. Study-wide results and limits: Autoreactive clone sequences were missing from some blood memory CD4+ repertoires. HCRT-specific and TRIB2-specific autoreactive clonotypes appeared among same-patient CSF and blood CD4+ clonotypes.

Points on this clone: What it binds is unknown.

The assay was immunoSEQ multiplex PCR, and TCRdb's table has in-frame clones only and misses some. The profile shows about 37,000 clones, roughly 80% of them singletons. CDR1 is LGHNT, CDR2 FRNRAP, per germline. CDR3 size: 15 residues. Trimming took 3 bases from V and 4 from J; bases not matched to a gene: 7. Sequencing was done on a sample of memory (CD45RA-) CD4+ T cells from blood. This sequence joins TRBV12-5 and TRBJ2-3; 7 bases are a match to TRBD2. The TCR originated in a human donor in good health. This chain's CDR3 is CASGFSQGGADTQYF. As DNA, the CDR3 is TGTGCTAGTGGTTTTTCCCAGGGAGGGGCAGATACGCAGTATTTT.